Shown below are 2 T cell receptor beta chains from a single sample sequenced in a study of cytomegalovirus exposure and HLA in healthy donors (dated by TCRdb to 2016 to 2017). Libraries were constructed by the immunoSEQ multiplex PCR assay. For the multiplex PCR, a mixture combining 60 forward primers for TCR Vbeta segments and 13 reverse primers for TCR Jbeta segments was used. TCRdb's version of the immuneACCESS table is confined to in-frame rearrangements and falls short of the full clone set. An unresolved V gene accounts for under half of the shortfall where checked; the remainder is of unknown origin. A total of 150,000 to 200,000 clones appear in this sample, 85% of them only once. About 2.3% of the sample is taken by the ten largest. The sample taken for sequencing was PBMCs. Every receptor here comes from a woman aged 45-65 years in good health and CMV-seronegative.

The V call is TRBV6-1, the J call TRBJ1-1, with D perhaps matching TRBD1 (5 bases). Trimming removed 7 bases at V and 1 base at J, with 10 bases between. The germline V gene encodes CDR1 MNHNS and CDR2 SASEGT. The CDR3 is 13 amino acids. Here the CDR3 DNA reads TGTGCCAGCAAACGGCAGGGGAACACTGAAGCTTTCTTT. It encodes CASKRQGNTEAFF.

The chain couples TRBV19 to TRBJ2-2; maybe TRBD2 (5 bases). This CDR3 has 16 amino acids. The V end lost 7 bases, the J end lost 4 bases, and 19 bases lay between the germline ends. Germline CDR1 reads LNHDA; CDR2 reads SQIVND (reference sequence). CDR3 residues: CASNYGRGTGTGELFF. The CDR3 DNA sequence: TGTGCCAGTAATTATGGGAGAGGAACGGGCACCGGGGAGCTGTTTTTT. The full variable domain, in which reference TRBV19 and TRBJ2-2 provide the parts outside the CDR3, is DGGITQSPKYLFRKEGQNVTLSCEQNLNHDAMYWYRQDPGQGLRLIYYSQIVNDFQKGDIAEGYSVSREKKESFPLTVTSAQKNPTAFYLCASNYGRGTGTGELFFGEGSRLTVL.